Listed here are 17 T cell receptor beta chains from one sample, sequenced in a study of blood T cell repertoires in COVID-19. Data came from immunoSEQ multiplex PCR; TCRdb stores just in-frame clones and leaves some out. The table lists around 50,000 clones, roughly four fifths of them singletons. The sample was peripheral blood. These receptors all stem from a man aged 40-49 years with acute or convalescent COVID-19.

With regard to this clone: At one boundary the junction diverges from the germline segment, which might be a read error. The rearrangement links TRBV7-2 to TRBJ2-1, with a weak D call TRBD2 (5 bases). Germline CDR1 is SGHTA and CDR2 is FQGNSA. The CDR3 is 11 amino acids. The CDR3 DNA reads as TGTGCCAGCAGCCTAGCCTATGAGCAGTTCTTC. It encodes CASSLAYEQFF.

The chain links TRBV3-1 (or the pseudogene TRBV3-2) to TRBJ1-5, with 8 bases matching TRBD1. The CDR3 runs to 15 residues. Trimming at V came to 1 base and at J to 4 bases, leaving 3 bases not matched to a gene. The V gene's germline CDR1 is LGHDT and CDR2 YNNKEL (reference sequence). As DNA, the CDR3 is TGTGCCAGCAGCCAAGGACAGGGGATAAATCAGCCCCAGCATTTT. Its translation is CASSQGQGINQPQHF.

This clone was found a few times. This rearrangement joins TRBV27 to TRBJ2-1; TRBD2 matches 14 bases. CDR1 is MNHEY and CDR2 is SMNVEV in the germline V gene (reference sequence). The CDR3 is 17 amino acids. Trimming cost V 10 bases and J 2 bases; bases outside gene matches: 10. This CDR3 is CANRTGLAGGPYNEQFF. The CDR3 nucleotides are TGTGCCAACCGGACAGGACTAGCGGGGGGACCCTACAATGAGCAGTTCTTC.

The chain recombines TRBV7-8 with TRBJ2-1; no clear D gene. The CDR3 runs to 14 residues. Germline V gives CDR1 SGHVS, CDR2 FQNEAQ. Trimming shortened V by 3 bases and J by 2 bases, and 8 bases separated the two germline ends. CDR3 region: CASSFEQPYNEQFF. The CDR3 coding sequence is TGTGCCAGCAGCTTTGAACAGCCCTACAATGAGCAGTTCTTC.

The genes are TRBV19 and TRBJ1-5; perhaps TRBD1 as D (6 bases). The V end was cut by 4 bases, the J end by 6 bases, with 19 bases between. CDR1 is LNHDA and CDR2 is SQIVND in the germline V gene (reference sequence). This CDR3 has 16 residues. The CDR3 bases are TGTGCCAGTAGTACCTTGCTCAGGGGCGAGGGTCAGCCCCAGCATTTT. It yields the protein CASSTLLRGEGQPQHF.

The genes are TRBV11-2 and TRBJ1-1; the D gene is possibly TRBD1 (5 bases). The V end was cut by 0 bases, the J end by 4 bases, with 12 bases between. This CDR3 has 15 residues. Germline values: CDR1 SGHAT, CDR2 FQNNGV. The CDR3 sequence: CASSLDPGPVTEAFF. CDR3 sequence (DNA): TGTGCCAGCAGCTTAGATCCAGGGCCGGTCACTGAAGCTTTCTTT.

A remark on this clone: Other DNA sequences within the sample encode an identical CDR3. This chain uses TRBV3-1 (or the pseudogene TRBV3-2) with TRBJ2-7; 9 bases are shared with TRBD2. The CDR3 is made up of 15 amino acids. J was trimmed by 3 bases and V by 1 base; bases with no gene match: 4. Germline V gives CDR1 LGHDT, CDR2 YNNKEL (reference sequence). This CDR3 is CASSQGSGGIYEQYF. The DNA of the CDR3 is TGTGCCAGCAGCCAAGGCAGCGGGGGGATCTACGAGCAGTACTTC.

The J gene is TRBJ1-2, the V gene TRBV7-8; 8 nucleotides match TRBD1. V gave up 0 bases and J gave up 3 bases; unmatched junction bases: 15. Germline values: CDR1 SGHVS, CDR2 FQNEAQ. The CDR3 sequence is 19 residues long. This CDR3 is CASSLARLGLDRVDYGYTF. The DNA of the CDR3 is TGTGCCAGCAGCTTAGCGAGATTAGGGTTGGACAGGGTGGACTATGGCTACACCTTC. Full variable domain (remainder filled in from reference TRBV7-8 and TRBJ1-2): GAGVSQSPRYKVAKRGQDVALRCDPISGHVSLFWYQQALGQGPEFLTYFQNEAQLDKSGLPSDRFFAERPEGSVSTLKIQRTQQEDSAVYLCASSLARLGLDRVDYGYTFGSGTRLTVV.

V and J are TRBV12-5 and TRBJ1-6; 9 bases align to TRBD1. There are 13 residues in the CDR3. With 11 bases clipped from V and 9 bases from J, the junction kept 8 bases outside the gene matches. Per germline, CDR1 LGHNT and CDR2 FRNRAP. The DNA for the CDR3 is TGTGCTTCAAACAGGGGGCTGAGTTCACCCCTCCACTTT. Protein sequence: CASNRGLSSPLHF.

The genes are TRBV19 and TRBJ1-6; maybe TRBD1 (5 bases). Trimming pared 7 bases from V and 8 bases from J, leaving 6 bases between. Per the germline V gene, CDR1 is LNHDA and CDR2 is SQIVND (reference sequence). The CDR3 is made up of 11 amino acids. CDR3 protein: CASKQDSPLHF. DNA for the CDR3: TGTGCCAGTAAACAGGATTCACCCCTCCACTTT.

The chain couples TRBV4-1 to TRBJ1-4; weak D call: TRBD1 (5 bases). Looked up from germline, CDR1 is MGHRA and CDR2 is YSYEKL. The CDR3 loop spans 15 amino acids. V was trimmed by 0 bases and J by 11 bases, leaving 16 bases between them. The DNA of the CDR3 is TGCGCCAGCAGCCAAGAGGCCTATGGGGGGTGGAAACTGTTTTTT. This encodes CASSQEAYGGWKLFF.

The chain links TRBV6-5 to TRBJ2-2; D might be TRBD1 (6 bases). Germline V gene lookup returns CDR1 MNHEY and CDR2 SVGAGI. V gave up 6 bases and J gave up 2 bases, with 10 bases separating them. The CDR3 totals 14 residues. The DNA for the CDR3 is TGTGCCAGCAGGTCCAGGGGTAACACCGGGGAGCTGTTTTTT. This gives the protein CASRSRGNTGELFF.

The CDR3 spells CATSDSHFSVGQPQHF. Written as DNA, the CDR3 is TGTGCCACCAGTGATTCCCATTTTAGCGTGGGTCAGCCCCAGCATTTT. This chain links TRBV24-1 with TRBJ1-5, with unresolved D. Trimming cost V 2 bases and J 6 bases, with 16 bases left between them. The CDR3 is 16 amino acids. Germline V gene sequence: CDR1 KGHDR, CDR2 SFDVKD.

The rearrangement uses TRBV11-2 and TRBJ2-1; tentatively, D is TRBD1 (6 bases). The CDR3 totals 14 residues. Germline V gives CDR1 SGHAT, CDR2 FQNNGV. Trimming pared 5 bases from V and 3 bases from J, leaving 11 bases between. The CDR3 loop is CASSTGQLYNEQFF. The DNA of the CDR3 is TGTGCCAGCAGCACCGGACAGCTCTACAATGAGCAGTTCTTC.

This sequence joins TRBV7-6 and TRBJ2-7; 8 bases fit TRBD1. J was trimmed by 6 bases and V by 5 bases; bases with no gene match: 9. Germline lookup yields CDR1 SGHVS and CDR2 FNYEAQ. The CDR3 loop spans 14 amino acids. The CDR3 here is CASSPGTGGREQYF. In DNA form, the CDR3 reads TGTGCCAGCAGCCCCGGGACAGGAGGGCGCGAGCAGTACTTC. The whole variable domain, filled in from reference TRBV7-6 and TRBJ2-7, reads GAGVSQSPRYKVTKRGQDVALRCDPISGHVSLYWYRQALGQGPEFLTYFNYEAQQDKSGLPNDRFSAERPEGSISTLTIQRTEQRDSAMYRCASSPGTGGREQYFGPGTRLTVT.

This chain's CDR3 is CASSSHHGTPDYEQYF. The DNA of the CDR3 is TGTGCCAGTAGTTCACACCACGGGACACCTGATTACGAGCAGTACTTC. The genes are TRBV19 and TRBJ2-7; possible D gene TRBD1, 6 bases. Looked up from germline, CDR1 is LNHDA and CDR2 is SQIVND (reference sequence). The germline V and J ends were trimmed by 5 bases and 4 bases, with 21 bases remaining between them. This CDR3 contains 16 residues.

The V gene is TRBV7-3, the J gene TRBJ2-5; no reliable D call. V was shortened by 2 bases and J by 1 base, with 5 bases between the two germline ends. Germline assignment: CDR1 SGHTA and CDR2 FQGTGA. This CDR3 region has 13 residues. The DNA for the CDR3 is TGTGCCAGCAGCTTAGGTAGCCAAGAGACCCAGTACTTC. This codes for CASSLGSQETQYF.